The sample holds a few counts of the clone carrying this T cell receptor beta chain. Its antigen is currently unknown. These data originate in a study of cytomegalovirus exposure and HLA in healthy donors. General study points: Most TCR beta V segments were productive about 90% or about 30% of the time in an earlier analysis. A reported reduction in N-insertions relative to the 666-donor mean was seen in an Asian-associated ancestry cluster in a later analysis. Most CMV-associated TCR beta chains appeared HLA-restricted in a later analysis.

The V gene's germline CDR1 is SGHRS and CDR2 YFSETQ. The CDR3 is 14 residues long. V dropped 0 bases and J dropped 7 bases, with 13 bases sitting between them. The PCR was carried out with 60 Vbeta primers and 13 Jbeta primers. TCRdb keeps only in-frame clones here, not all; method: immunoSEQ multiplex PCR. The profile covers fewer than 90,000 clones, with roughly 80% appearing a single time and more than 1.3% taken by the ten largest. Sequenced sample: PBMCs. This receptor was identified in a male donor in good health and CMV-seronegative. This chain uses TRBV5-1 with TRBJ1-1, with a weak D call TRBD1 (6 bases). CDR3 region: CASSLARQAVEAFF. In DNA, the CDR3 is TGCGCCAGCAGCTTGGCGCGACAGGCGGTTGAAGCTTTCTTT.